This T cell receptor (beta chain) was captured by sequencing in a study of CD8 T cells in Susac syndrome. The V gene lost 2 bases and the J gene lost 1 base, with 10 bases spanning the gap. CDR3 length: 15 residues. TEMRA cells were enriched by FACS, while CD8+ and CD4+ T cells were obtained through a negative isolation that was performed magnetically. Reverse transcription of 0.5 to 1 ug RNA was performed with random hexamers. Each CDR3 protein gets one entry after TCRdb re-called the immunoSEQ multiplex PCR reads with MiXCR. Of approximately 230,000 distinct CDR3 sequences in the sample, just under 95% are singletons; the top ten hold approximately 0.072%.

The TCR sequence derives from a human donor with multiple sclerosis. This chain joins TRBV23-1 and TRBJ2-3; D gene unclear. TRBV23-1 is identified as an open reading frame with a role that is uncertain. What was sequenced was CD4+ T cells from PBMCs. CDR3 bases: TGCGCCAGCAGTCAACCCAGCCGAGGCACAGATACGCAGTATTTT. It translates to CASSQPSRGTDTQYF.